A selection of T cell receptor beta chains follows, all from one sample in a study of vaccination and CD4 T cells after COVID-19. The antigens these receptors bind are not known. MiXCR, applied by TCRdb to the PCR reads, yields one record per CDR3 protein. The sample has about 14,000 distinct CDR3 sequences; roughly 73% are singletons. Sequenced material: CD4+ T cells from blood, cultured in vitro. The receptors come from a human donor who had recovered from COVID-19. The CDR3 runs from the conserved cysteine through the conserved F or W. D genes are given only for firm matches. A clone size is listed for some rows: how often the clone was seen (once, few, many), or a class if it is expanded.

size,V,D,J,CDR3,DNA
few,TRBV19,TRBD2,TRBJ2-1,CASSTLAGGQNEQFF,TGTGCCAGTAGTACTTTAGCGGGAGGGCAAAATGAGCAGTTCTTC
.,TRBV24-1,TRBD2,TRBJ2-7,CATSDRTSGIYEQYF,TGTGCCACCAGTGACCGGACTAGCGGGATCTACGAGCAGTACTTC
.,TRBV30,.,TRBJ1-1,CAWGKGGWGTEAFF,TGTGCCTGGGGCAAGGGAGGTTGGGGCACTGAAGCTTTCTTT
.,TRBV2,.,TRBJ1-2,CASSEARGYGYTF,TGTGCCAGCAGTGAAGCGCGGGGGTATGGCTACACCTTC
.,TRBV27,TRBD1,TRBJ1-2,CASRGGQGYGYTF,TGTGCCAGCAGGGGGGGACAGGGCTATGGCTACACCTTC
.,TRBV20-1,TRBD2,TRBJ2-2,CSAKQRSGVNTGELFF,TGCAGTGCGAAACAACGTAGCGGGGTGAACACCGGGGAGCTGTTTTTT
once,TRBV20-1,TRBD2,TRBJ2-1,CSARRREYRSEQFF,TGCAGTGCTAGACGGCGGGAGTACCGCAGTGAGCAGTTCTTC
.,TRBV29-1,.,TRBJ2-1,CSGRADYNEQFF,TGCAGCGGGAGGGCGGACTACAATGAGCAGTTCTTC
few,TRBV7-2,.,TRBJ1-3,CASSFSGTGNTIYF,TGTGCCAGCAGCTTTTCGGGTACTGGAAACACCATATATTTT
.,TRBV19,.,TRBJ1-5,CASSPTGSRGQPQHF,TGTGCCAGTAGTCCCACGGGGAGCCGGGGTCAGCCCCAGCATTTT
few,TRBV20-1,TRBD1,TRBJ1-5,CSARADRALSNQPQHF,TGCAGTGCTAGGGCGGACAGGGCACTCAGCAATCAGCCCCAGCATTTT
.,TRBV30,.,TRBJ1-1,CAWRVGDRVTEAFF,TGTGCCTGGAGAGTGGGCGACCGGGTGACTGAAGCTTTCTTT
.,TRBV11-2,TRBD2,TRBJ2-5,CASSLGGLAGVETQYF,TGTGCCAGCAGCTTGGGGGGACTAGCGGGAGTAGAGACCCAGTACTTC
.,TRBV20-1,TRBD1,TRBJ2-2,CSARRDRGTGELFF,TGCAGTGCTAGACGGGACAGGGGCACCGGGGAGCTGTTTTTT
.,TRBV5-4,.,TRBJ1-3,CASSSGRSSGNTIYF,TGTGCCAGCAGCTCGGGACGGAGCTCTGGAAACACCATATATTTT
.,TRBV6-1,.,TRBJ2-7,CASRQPGHIAYEQYF,TGTGCCAGCAGACAACCGGGACACATAGCCTACGAGCAGTACTTC
once,TRBV4-3,TRBD2,TRBJ2-7,CASSQGGLAGTYEQYF,TGCGCCAGCAGCCAAGGGGGATTAGCGGGGACCTACGAGCAGTACTTC
.,TRBV20-1,.,TRBJ2-1,CSARHSGAYNEQFF,TGCAGTGCTAGACACTCTGGTGCCTACAATGAGCAGTTCTTC
.,TRBV27,.,TRBJ1-2,CASSSRYYGYTF,TGTGCCAGCAGTTCACGGTACTATGGCTACACCTTC
.,TRBV2,.,TRBJ1-5,CASRGRSSSNQPQHF,TGTGCCAGCAGGGGACGATCTTCCAGCAATCAGCCCCAGCATTTT
.,TRBV20-1,.,TRBJ2-3,CSASGNTQYF,TGCAGTGCTAGCGGTAATACGCAGTATTTT
.,TRBV28,.,TRBJ2-2,CASSRLSGELFF,TGTGCCAGCAGTAGACTCTCCGGGGAGCTGTTTTTT
few,TRBV20-1,TRBD2,TRBJ2-2,CSALVRTSGRPGELFF,TGCAGTGCACTAGTTCGGACTAGCGGGAGGCCCGGGGAGCTGTTTTTT
.,TRBV7-2,.,TRBJ1-3,CASSWTLRGNTIYF,TGTGCCAGCAGCTGGACACTGCGGGGAAACACCATATATTTT
.,TRBV2,TRBD2,TRBJ2-2,CASSSGMTNTGELFF,TGTGCCAGCTCTAGCGGGATGACGAACACCGGGGAGCTGTTTTTT
.,TRBV20-1,.,TRBJ2-4,CSLVRLAKNIQYF,TGCAGCCTCGTCAGACTAGCCAAAAACATTCAGTACTTC